Each of the 26 T cell receptor beta chains below was sequenced from the same sample in a study of blood T cell repertoires in COVID-19. Some clones are missing from TCRdb's copy, which holds only in-frame ones; the method was immunoSEQ multiplex PCR. The data hold about 300,000 clones, with 85% to 90% observed a single time. Sequenced sample: peripheral blood. The receptors originated from a woman aged 50 to 60 with COVID-19, enrolled during active disease.

V is TRBV7-9 and J is TRBJ2-3; 7 positions match TRBD2. The CDR3 spans 12 residues. Trimming removed 10 bases from V and 5 bases from J; junction bases left unmatched: 6. The V gene's germline CDR1 is SEHNR and CDR2 FQNEAQ (reference sequence). The chain's CDR3 is CATGLDGDTQYF. The CDR3 coding sequence is TGTGCCACAGGACTAGATGGAGATACGCAGTATTTT. Supplemented by reference TRBV7-9 and TRBJ2-3, the full variable domain reads DTGVSQNPRHKITKRGQNVTFRCDPISEHNRLYWYRQTLGQGPEFLTYFQNEAQLEKSRLLSDRFSAERPKGSFSTLEIQRTEQGDSAMYLCATGLDGDTQYFGPGTRLTVL.

This clone appeared a few times. The chain couples TRBV25-1 to TRBJ1-2; 11 bases align to TRBD1. The CDR3 loop spans 18 amino acids. Germline CDR1 is MGHDK and CDR2 is SYGVNS. The junction had 6 bases not matched to a gene; V was cut back by 0 bases and J by 0 bases. The CDR3 region has the DNA TGTGCCAGCAGTGAATACCCCGGGACAGGGGGATCTAACTATGGCTACACCTTC. This encodes CASSEYPGTGGSNYGYTF.

CDR3 sequence: CASRPPGLASNEQFF. CDR3 nucleotide sequence: TGTGCCAGCAGGCCCCCGGGACTAGCCTCCAATGAGCAGTTCTTC. The V and J genes are TRBV5-4 and TRBJ2-1; TRBD2 agrees at 9 bases. This CDR3 has 15 residues. The J segment lost 6 bases and the V segment lost 5 bases, leaving 9 bases of the junction unmatched. Germline lookup yields CDR1 SGHNT and CDR2 YYREEE (reference sequence).

This chain joins TRBV27 and TRBJ2-2; D might be TRBD2 (5 bases). Trimming shortened V by 6 bases and J by 5 bases, and 13 bases separated the two germline ends. The CDR3 consists of 14 residues. Germline V gives CDR1 MNHEY, CDR2 SMNVEV (reference sequence). The CDR3 reads CASSPGIGTGELFF. The CDR3 bases are TGTGCCAGCAGCCCCGGGATAGGAACCGGGGAGCTGTTTTTT.

V gene TRBV7-2 combines with J gene TRBJ1-2, with D maybe TRBD1 (5 bases). CDR1 is SGHTA and CDR2 is FQGNSA in the germline V gene. CDR3 length: 15 residues. Trimming pared 3 bases from V and 2 bases from J, leaving 13 bases between. The CDR3 sequence: CASSLGLGGNYGYTF. DNA for the CDR3: TGTGCCAGCAGCTTGGGTCTGGGGGGGAACTATGGCTACACCTTC.

V is TRBV11-2 and J is TRBJ1-1, with D possibly TRBD1 on 5 matching bases. The CDR3 runs 12 residues. Germline CDR1 is SGHAT and CDR2 is FQNNGV. V lost 8 bases and J 4 bases, leaving 11 bases between the germline ends. CDR3 protein: CASLKTGTEAFF. CDR3 bases: TGTGCCAGCCTCAAAACAGGCACTGAAGCTTTCTTT.

The rearrangement uses TRBV7-3 and TRBJ2-3, with a weak D call TRBD1 (7 bases). Per the germline V gene, CDR1 is SGHTA and CDR2 is FQGTGA. Trimming shortened V by 5 bases and J by 5 bases, and 11 bases separated the two germline ends. The CDR3 consists of 13 residues. The CDR3 region is CASSRGTEDTQYF. CDR3 nucleotide sequence: TGTGCCAGCAGCCGGGGGACAGAAGATACGCAGTATTTT. Looking up the rest from reference TRBV7-3 and TRBJ2-3 gives the full variable domain: GAGVSQTPSNKVTEKGKYVELRCDPISGHTALYWYRQSLGQGPEFLIYFQGTGAADDSGLPNDRFFAVRPEGSVSTLKIQRTERGDSAVYLCASSRGTEDTQYFGPGTRLTVL.

The V call is TRBV11-3, the J call TRBJ1-1; D unclear. The germline V and J ends were trimmed by 8 bases and 1 base, with 20 bases remaining between them. Germline lookup yields CDR1 SGHNT and CDR2 YENEEA. This CDR3 has 16 amino acids. Here the CDR3 reads CASGPRVRRENTEAFF. CDR3 bases: TGTGCCAGCGGTCCGAGAGTGCGGCGGGAGAACACTGAAGCTTTCTTT.

As for this clone: The same CDR3 arises from other DNA sequences in this sample as well. The chain employs TRBV18 and TRBJ2-2, with TRBD1 matching 7 bases. Per germline, CDR1 KGHSH and CDR2 LQKENI. This CDR3 has 15 amino acids. V lost 4 bases, J lost 0 bases, and 2 bases stayed unmatched. This CDR3 reads CASSLGTANTGELFF. The CDR3 DNA follows: TGTGCCAGCTCACTAGGGACAGCGAACACCGGGGAGCTGTTTTTT.

The chain joins TRBV19 to TRBJ2-3, with 9 bases matching TRBD2. The CDR3 totals 14 residues. Trimming removed 4 bases from V and 2 bases from J; junction bases left unmatched: 1. Looked up from germline, CDR1 is LNHDA and CDR2 is SQIVND (reference sequence). The DNA of the CDR3 is TGTGCCAGTAGTACTAGCGGGACCACAGATACGCAGTATTTT. Translated: CASSTSGTTDTQYF.

This chain uses TRBV4-2 with TRBJ1-1, with D possibly matching TRBD1 (6 bases). V was cut by 0 bases and J by 2 bases, with 10 bases left in between. The CDR3 sequence is 15 residues long. In germline, CDR1 is LGHNA, CDR2 YNFKEQ. The CDR3 loop is CASSQDRQANTEAFF. In DNA form, the CDR3 reads TGTGCCAGCAGCCAAGATAGACAGGCCAACACTGAAGCTTTCTTT.

This rearrangement joins TRBV25-1 to TRBJ2-7, with 10 bases matching TRBD1. The germline CDR1 and CDR2 sequences are MGHDK and SYGVNS. Trimming removed 3 bases from V and 5 bases from J; junction bases left unmatched: 4. The CDR3 is made up of 14 amino acids. The CDR3 protein is CASSEGQGFDEQYF. The CDR3 DNA follows: TGTGCCAGCAGTGAGGGACAGGGGTTTGACGAGCAGTACTTC.

This sequence joins TRBV6-1 and TRBJ2-4; 9 bases are a match to TRBD2. The CDR3 extends over 15 amino acids. Germline-derived CDR1 and CDR2 are MNHNS and SASEGT. Trimming removed 3 bases from V and 6 bases from J; junction bases left unmatched: 6. CDR3 in DNA: TGTGCCAGCAGTGATAATGTGGGACTAGCAAACATTCAGTACTTC. Its protein product is CASSDNVGLANIQYF.

This chain links TRBV30 with TRBJ1-3, with D possibly TRBD1 on 6 matching bases. Between the trimmed V and J ends, which lost 0 bases and 0 bases, there was a span of 9 bases. The CDR3 is 15 amino acids. CDR1 is GTSNPN and CDR2 is SVGIG in the germline V gene (reference sequence). The CDR3 is CAWSVFRGSGNTIYF. The DNA for the CDR3 is TGTGCCTGGAGTGTCTTCAGGGGCTCTGGAAACACCATATATTTT.

The V gene is TRBV10-1, the J gene TRBJ2-3; D is possibly TRBD1 (6 bases). Trimming removed 6 bases from V and 0 bases from J, with 13 bases in between. The CDR3 contains 15 residues. Germline values: CDR1 WNHNN, CDR2 SYGVQD (reference sequence). The CDR3 bases are TGCGCCAGCAGCCCGGACAGACCTAGCACAGATACGCAGTATTTT. Its translation is CASSPDRPSTDTQYF.

The chain combines TRBV30 with TRBJ2-7; a possible D gene is TRBD2 (5 bases). The CDR3 is 12 amino acids. V was trimmed by 4 bases and J by 6 bases, leaving 13 bases between them. Per the germline V gene, CDR1 is GTSNPN and CDR2 is SVGIG (reference sequence). The CDR3 nucleotides read TGTGCCTGGACCCAGAGGGCTGGCGAGCAGTACTTC. Translated, it gives CAWTQRAGEQYF.

This clone was seen many times. J is TRBJ1-6 and V is TRBV5-1, with 9 positions matching TRBD1. Germline V gene lookup returns CDR1 SGHRS and CDR2 YFSETQ. V lost 4 bases, J lost 8 bases, and 7 bases stayed unmatched. The CDR3 sequence is 15 residues long. The CDR3 spells CASSQDRGSYSPLHF. CDR3 DNA: TGCGCCAGCAGCCAGGACAGGGGATCTTATTCACCCCTCCACTTT.

The chain joins TRBV12-5 to TRBJ2-1; D possibly corresponds to TRBD1 (6 bases). The germline V gene has CDR1 LGHNT and CDR2 FRNRAP. The V end was cut by 1 base, the J end by 14 bases, with 15 bases between. The CDR3 sequence is 13 residues long. In DNA form, the CDR3 reads TGTGCTAGTGGTTTGGACCCACAGGGTTTTAAGTTCTTC. This sequence encodes CASGLDPQGFKFF.

This rearrangement joins TRBV18 to TRBJ1-4; D is possibly TRBD1 (6 bases). Germline V gene lookup returns CDR1 KGHSH and CDR2 LQKENI. The CDR3 covers 15 residues. V dropped 4 bases and J dropped 8 bases, with 17 bases sitting between them. CDR3 in amino acids: CASSRSQGIGEKLFF. In DNA form, the CDR3 reads TGTGCCAGCTCACGCTCCCAGGGGATAGGGGAAAAACTGTTTTTT. Drawing the rest from reference TRBV18 and TRBJ1-4, the complete variable domain is NAGVMQNPRHLVRRRGQEARLRCSPMKGHSHVYWYRQLPEEGLKFMVYLQKENIIDESGMPKERFSAEFPKEGPSILRIQQVVRGDSAAYFCASSRSQGIGEKLFFGSGTQLSVL.

The rearrangement links TRBV19 to TRBJ2-7; D possibly corresponds to TRBD2 (5 bases). CDR1 LNHDA and CDR2 SQIVND come from the germline V gene (reference sequence). Trimming stripped 4 bases from V and 0 bases from J, with 13 bases between. This CDR3 spans 15 amino acids. CDR3: CASSTADSLSYEQYF. For the CDR3, the DNA is TGTGCCAGTAGTACGGCGGACTCCCTCTCCTACGAGCAGTACTTC.

The chain recombines TRBV4-2 with TRBJ1-5, with no clear D. This CDR3 region has 16 residues. Germline CDR1 is LGHNA and CDR2 is YNFKEQ. The ends were cut back, 4 bases at V and 5 bases at J, with 18 bases in the middle. CDR3 amino acids: CASSLSTRREDQPQHF. The CDR3 DNA is TGTGCCAGCAGCCTCTCCACGAGGAGGGAAGATCAGCCCCAGCATTTT.

The chain uses TRBV6-5 and TRBJ2-7; 8 bases are a match to TRBD1. Germline V CDR1 and CDR2: MNHEY, SVGAGI. V dropped 7 bases and J dropped 0; count of bases not matched to a gene: 5. The CDR3 has 14 residues. CDR3 amino acids: CASIHRGFSYEQYF. DNA of the CDR3: TGTGCCAGCATCCACAGGGGGTTCTCCTACGAGCAGTACTTC.

The V gene is TRBV7-2, the J gene TRBJ2-7; 7 positions match TRBD1. V lost 0 bases and J lost 5; bases outside the gene matches: 7. The CDR3 extends over 15 amino acids. Germline V gene data show CDR1 as SGHTA and CDR2 as FQGNSA. The chain's CDR3 is CASSLAPRQGHEQYF. CDR3 coding DNA: TGTGCCAGCAGCTTAGCGCCCAGACAGGGCCACGAGCAGTACTTC.

The chain carries TRBV19 and TRBJ2-3, with D maybe TRBD1 (6 bases). With 5 bases removed from V and 0 bases from J, the gap between germline ends came to 12 bases. Germline V CDR1 and CDR2: LNHDA, SQIVND (reference sequence). The CDR3 contains 15 residues. In nucleotides, the CDR3 is TGTGCCAGTAGTGCCACAGGGATTAGCACAGATACGCAGTATTTT. Protein: CASSATGISTDTQYF.

This clone showed up just once. The chain combines TRBV7-2 with TRBJ2-7; D gene unclear. V was shortened by 5 bases and J by 9 bases, with 14 bases between the two germline ends. Germline V gene lookup returns CDR1 SGHTA and CDR2 FQGNSA. CDR3 length: 12 residues. The CDR3 DNA reads TGTGCCAGCAGCCCACATGGAGAAGGGCAGTACTTC. This encodes CASSPHGEGQYF. Based on the CDR3 plus reference TRBV7-2 and TRBJ2-7, the full variable domain is GAGVSQSPSNKVTEKGKDVELRCDPISGHTALYWYRQSLGQGLEFLIYFQGNSAPDKSGLPSDRFSAERTGGSVSTLTIQRTQQEDSAVYLCASSPHGEGQYFGPGTRLTVT.

The rearrangement links TRBV6-2 or TRBV6-3 to TRBJ1-6; 8 bases map to TRBD1. The CDR3 consists of 16 residues. J gave up 4 bases and V 3 bases, and 5 bases lay outside the gene matches. Germline V gene sequence: CDR1 MNHEY, CDR2 SVGEGT. The CDR3 reads CASSYQGAAYNSPLHF. The CDR3 nucleotides are TGTGCCAGCAGTTATCAGGGGGCGGCGTATAATTCACCCCTCCACTTT.